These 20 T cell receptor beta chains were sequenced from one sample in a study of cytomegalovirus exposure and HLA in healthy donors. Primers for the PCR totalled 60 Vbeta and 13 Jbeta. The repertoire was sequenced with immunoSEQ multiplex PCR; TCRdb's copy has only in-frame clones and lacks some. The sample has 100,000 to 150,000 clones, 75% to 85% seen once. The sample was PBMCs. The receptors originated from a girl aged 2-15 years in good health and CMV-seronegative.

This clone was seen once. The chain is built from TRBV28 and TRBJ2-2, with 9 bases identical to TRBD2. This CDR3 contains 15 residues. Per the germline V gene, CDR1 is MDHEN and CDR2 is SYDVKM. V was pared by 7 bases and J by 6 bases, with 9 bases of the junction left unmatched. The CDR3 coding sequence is TGTGCCAGCACGGAAGGCGGGAGGGCCGCCGGGGAGCTGTTTTTT. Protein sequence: CASTEGGRAAGELFF.

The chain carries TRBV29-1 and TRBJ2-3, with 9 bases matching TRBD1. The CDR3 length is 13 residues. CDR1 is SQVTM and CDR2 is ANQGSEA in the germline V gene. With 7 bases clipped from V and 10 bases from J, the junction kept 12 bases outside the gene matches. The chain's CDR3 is CSAQGARADAQYF. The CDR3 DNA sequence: TGCAGCGCACAGGGGGCGAGGGCGGATGCGCAGTATTTT.

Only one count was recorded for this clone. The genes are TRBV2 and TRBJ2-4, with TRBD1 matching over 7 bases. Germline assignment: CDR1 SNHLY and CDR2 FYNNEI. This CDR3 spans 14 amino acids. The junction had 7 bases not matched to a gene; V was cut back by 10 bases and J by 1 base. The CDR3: CAIQQGTAKNIQYF. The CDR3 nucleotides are TGTGCCATACAACAGGGGACCGCCAAAAACATTCAGTACTTC.

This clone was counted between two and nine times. The CDR3 loop is CASSVGHSGNQPQHF. As DNA, the CDR3 is TGTGCCAGCAGCGTAGGACACTCTGGCAATCAGCCCCAGCATTTT. The rearrangement links TRBV9 to TRBJ1-5, with unresolved D. The CDR3 is 15 amino acids. CDR1 is SGDLS, CDR2 YYNGEE, per germline. Trimming pared 0 bases from V and 2 bases from J, leaving 9 bases between. Full variable domain (outside the CDR3, taken from reference TRBV9 and TRBJ1-5): DSGVTQTPKHLITATGQRVTLRCSPRSGDLSVYWYQQSLDQGLQFLIQYYNGEERAKGNILERFSAQQFPDLHSELNLSSLELGDSALYFCASSVGHSGNQPQHFGDGTRLSIL.

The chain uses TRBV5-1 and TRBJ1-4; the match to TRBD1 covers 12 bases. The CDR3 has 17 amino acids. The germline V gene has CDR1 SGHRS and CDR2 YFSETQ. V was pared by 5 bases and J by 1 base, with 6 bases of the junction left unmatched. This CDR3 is CASRPGTGGRTNEKLFF. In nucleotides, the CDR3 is TGCGCCAGCAGACCCGGGACAGGGGGCCGAACTAATGAAAAACTGTTTTTT.

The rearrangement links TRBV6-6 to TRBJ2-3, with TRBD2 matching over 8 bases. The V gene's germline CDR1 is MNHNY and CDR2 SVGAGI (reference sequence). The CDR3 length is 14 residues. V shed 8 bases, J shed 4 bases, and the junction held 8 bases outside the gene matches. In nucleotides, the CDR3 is TGTGCCAGCCACTCGGGGGGGGAGGCAGATACGCAGTATTTT. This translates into CASHSGGEADTQYF.

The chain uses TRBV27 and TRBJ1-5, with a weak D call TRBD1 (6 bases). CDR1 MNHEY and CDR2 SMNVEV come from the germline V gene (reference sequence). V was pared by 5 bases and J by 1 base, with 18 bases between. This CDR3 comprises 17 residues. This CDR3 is CASSPTRTVVSNQPQHF. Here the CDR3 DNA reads TGTGCCAGCAGTCCCACTAGGACAGTTGTAAGCAATCAGCCCCAGCATTTT.

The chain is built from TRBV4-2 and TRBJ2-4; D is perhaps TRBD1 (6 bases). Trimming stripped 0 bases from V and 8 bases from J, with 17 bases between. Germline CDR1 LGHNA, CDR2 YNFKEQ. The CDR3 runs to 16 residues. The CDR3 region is CASSQERTASVDIQYF. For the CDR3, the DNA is TGTGCCAGCAGCCAAGAAAGGACAGCTAGTGTAGACATTCAGTACTTC.

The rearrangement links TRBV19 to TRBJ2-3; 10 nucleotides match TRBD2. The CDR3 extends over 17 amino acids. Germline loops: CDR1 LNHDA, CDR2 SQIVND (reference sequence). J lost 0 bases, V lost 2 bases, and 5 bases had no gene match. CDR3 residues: CASSIWAAGGSTDTQYF. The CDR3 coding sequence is TGTGCCAGTAGTATATGGGCAGCGGGAGGGAGCACAGATACGCAGTATTTT.

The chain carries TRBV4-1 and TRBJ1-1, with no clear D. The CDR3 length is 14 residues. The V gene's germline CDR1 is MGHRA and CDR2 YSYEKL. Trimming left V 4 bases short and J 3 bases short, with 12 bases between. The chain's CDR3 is CASSPGERDTEAFF. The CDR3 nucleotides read TGCGCCAGCAGCCCTGGCGAGCGGGACACTGAAGCTTTCTTT.

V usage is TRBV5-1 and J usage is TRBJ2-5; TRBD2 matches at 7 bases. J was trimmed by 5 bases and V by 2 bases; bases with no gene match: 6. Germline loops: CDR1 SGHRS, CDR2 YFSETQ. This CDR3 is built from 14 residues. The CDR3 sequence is CASSFFRGGETQYF. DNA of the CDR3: TGCGCCAGCAGCTTTTTTCGGGGAGGGGAGACCCAGTACTTC.

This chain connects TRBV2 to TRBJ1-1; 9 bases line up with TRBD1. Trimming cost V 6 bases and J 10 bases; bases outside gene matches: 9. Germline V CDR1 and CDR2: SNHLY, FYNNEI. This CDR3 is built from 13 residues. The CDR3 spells CASRLQGAPGAFF. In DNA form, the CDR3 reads TGTGCCAGCAGACTACAGGGGGCGCCCGGAGCTTTCTTT.

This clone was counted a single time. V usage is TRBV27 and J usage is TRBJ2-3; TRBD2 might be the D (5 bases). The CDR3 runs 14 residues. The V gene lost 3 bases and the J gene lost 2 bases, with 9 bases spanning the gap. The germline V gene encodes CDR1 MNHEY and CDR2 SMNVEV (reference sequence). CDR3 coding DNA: TGTGCCAGCAGTTTGTACGGGAACACAGATACGCAGTATTTT. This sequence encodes CASSLYGNTDTQYF.

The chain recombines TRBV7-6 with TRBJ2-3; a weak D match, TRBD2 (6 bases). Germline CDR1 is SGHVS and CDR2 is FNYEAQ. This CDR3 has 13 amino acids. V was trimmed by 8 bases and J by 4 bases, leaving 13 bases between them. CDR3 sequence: CASAPSGPDTQYF. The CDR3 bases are TGTGCCAGCGCTCCGAGCGGGCCAGATACGCAGTATTTT.

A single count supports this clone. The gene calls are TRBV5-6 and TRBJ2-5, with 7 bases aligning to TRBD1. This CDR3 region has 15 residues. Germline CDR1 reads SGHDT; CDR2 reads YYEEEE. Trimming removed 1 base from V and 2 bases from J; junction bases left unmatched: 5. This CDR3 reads CASSLPDRTQETQYF. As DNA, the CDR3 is TGTGCCAGCAGCTTGCCGGACAGGACGCAAGAGACCCAGTACTTC. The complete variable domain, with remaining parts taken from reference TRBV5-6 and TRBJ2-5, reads DAGVTQSPTHLIKTRGQQVTLRCSPKSGHDTVSWYQQALGQGPQFIFQYYEEEERQRGNFPDRFSGHQFPNYSSELNVNALLLGDSALYLCASSLPDRTQETQYFGPGTRLLVL.

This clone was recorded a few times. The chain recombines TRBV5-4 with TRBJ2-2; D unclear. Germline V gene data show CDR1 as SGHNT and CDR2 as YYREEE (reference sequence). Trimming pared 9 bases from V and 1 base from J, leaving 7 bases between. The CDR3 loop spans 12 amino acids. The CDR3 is CATIENTGELFF. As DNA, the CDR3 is TGTGCCACTATAGAGAACACCGGGGAGCTGTTTTTT.

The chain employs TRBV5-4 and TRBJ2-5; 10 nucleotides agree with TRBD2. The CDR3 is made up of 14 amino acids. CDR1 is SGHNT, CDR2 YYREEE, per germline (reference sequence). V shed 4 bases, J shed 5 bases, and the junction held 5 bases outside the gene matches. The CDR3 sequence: CASSRGLAMETQYF. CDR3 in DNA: TGTGCCAGCAGCCGGGGACTAGCGATGGAGACCCAGTACTTC. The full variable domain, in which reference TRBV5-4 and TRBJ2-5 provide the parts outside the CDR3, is ETGVTQSPTHLIKTRGQQVTLRCSSQSGHNTVSWYQQALGQGPQFIFQYYREEENGRGNFPPRFSGLQFPNYSSELNVNALELDDSALYLCASSRGLAMETQYFGPGTRLLVL.

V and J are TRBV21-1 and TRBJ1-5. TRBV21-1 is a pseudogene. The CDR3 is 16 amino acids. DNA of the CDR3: TGTGCCAGCAGCAAAGGGGAGGGGACTAGCAATCAGCCCCAGCATTTT. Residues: CASSKGEGTSNQPQHF.

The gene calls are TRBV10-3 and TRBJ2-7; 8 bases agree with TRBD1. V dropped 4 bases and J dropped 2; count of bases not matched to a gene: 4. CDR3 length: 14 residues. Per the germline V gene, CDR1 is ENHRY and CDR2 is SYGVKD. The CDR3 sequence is CAISASGQAYEQYF. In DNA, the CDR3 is TGTGCCATCAGTGCGTCGGGACAGGCCTACGAGCAGTACTTC.

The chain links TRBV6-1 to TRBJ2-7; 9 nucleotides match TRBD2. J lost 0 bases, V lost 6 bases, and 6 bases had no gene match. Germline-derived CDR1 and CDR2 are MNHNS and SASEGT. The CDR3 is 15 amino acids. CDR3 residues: CASRDVAGASYEQYF. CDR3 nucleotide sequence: TGTGCCAGCAGGGATGTAGCGGGAGCCTCCTACGAGCAGTACTTC.